The entry below gives a single T cell receptor beta chain sequence along with its context. With 0 bases removed from V and 0 bases from J, the gap between germline ends came to 12 bases. The CDR3 has 17 amino acids. Germline-derived CDR1 and CDR2 are LGHNA and YSLEER. This sample is drawn from a study of blood T cell repertoires in COVID-19. Study details: Sites in the United States, Italy and Spain provided acute and convalescent COVID-19 samples. The analysed material was cDNA or gDNA that came from T cells, B-cell-depleted T cells, or PBMCs.

In the original analysis: Scientists estimated how many nucleated cells there were by amplifying reference gene primers. Profiled with immunoSEQ multiplex PCR; TCRdb holds only in-frame clones, not every one. V and J calls and clone size follow that table, whereas D and trimming were derived from the DNA. Among about 150,000 clones, just under 90% were seen once, and the ten largest hold 8.6%. J is TRBJ2-4 and V is TRBV4-3; tentatively, D is TRBD2 (6 bases). The specimen sequenced was peripheral blood. The sequence came from a woman aged 50 to 60 with active or convalescent COVID-19. CDR3 sequence: CASSQDRGTVAKNIQYF. The CDR3 DNA reads as TGCGCCAGCAGCCAAGATCGGGGGACGGTAGCCAAAAACATTCAGTACTTC.